This TCR beta chain was captured by sequencing in a study of cytomegalovirus exposure and HLA in healthy donors. Study-level information: A subsequent analysis reported that the roughly 130 validation repertoires were produced on the same platform that had also been used for the roughly 670 first-cohort repertoires.

Study conclusions and caveats: First-cohort TCR clusters tended to co-occur in the 130 or so validation repertoires, a later analysis found. High specificity and sensitivity for cytomegalovirus status were reported for the classifier.

The CDR3 length is 12 residues. CDR1 is MNHEY and CDR2 is SVGAGI in the germline V gene. V was pared by 6 bases and J by 3 bases, with 8 bases between. The donors formed part of the approximately 120-subject validation cohort, distinct from the roughly 730-subject first cohort. Concerning this clone itself: What it recognizes is unknown.

The assay was immunoSEQ multiplex PCR, and TCRdb's table has in-frame clones only and misses some. This sample has some 130,000 clones, with about 91% found just once. Sequenced: PBMCs. The sequence was obtained from a woman younger than 35 in good health and CMV-seronegative. The chain employs TRBV6-5 and TRBJ1-2; D remains ambiguous. CDR3 region: CASRTEHYGYTF. CDR3 in DNA: TGTGCCAGCAGAACAGAGCACTATGGCTACACCTTC.